One sample yielded the 26 T cell receptor beta chains listed below, sequenced in a study of CD8 T cells in Susac syndrome. The RNA, about 0.45 to 1 ug, was put through reverse transcription using random hexamers. TCRdb passed the immunoSEQ multiplex PCR reads through MiXCR, listing each CDR3 protein once. The data show over 100,000 distinct CDR3 sequences, with 96% seen just once and over 0.12% held by the top ten. Sequencing was performed on CD4+ T cells from PBMCs. The origin of the receptors is a human donor with Susac syndrome.

The chain is built from TRBV9 and TRBJ1-1; D not certain. The CDR3 is 15 residues long. The germline V and J ends were trimmed by 4 bases and 2 bases, with 15 bases remaining between them. The germline CDR1 and CDR2 sequences are SGDLS and YYNGEE. The CDR3, as DNA: TGTGCCAGCAGCCCCCTAAGGAGGGCAAACACTGAAGCTTTCTTT. Translation gives CASSPLRRANTEAFF. Drawing the rest from reference TRBV9 and TRBJ1-1, the complete variable domain is DSGVTQTPKHLITATGQRVTLRCSPRSGDLSVYWYQQSLDQGLQFLIQYYNGEERAKGNILERFSAQQFPDLHSELNLSSLELGDSALYFCASSPLRRANTEAFFGQGTRLTVV.

This chain uses TRBV12-3 or TRBV12-4 with TRBJ2-7; 9 bases agree with TRBD1. V dropped 3 bases and J dropped 0; count of bases not matched to a gene: 3. The CDR3 contains 15 residues. The CDR3 DNA reads TGTGCCAGCAGTTTGAAGACAGGGGGCTCCTACGAGCAGTACTTC. It is translated as CASSLKTGGSYEQYF.

The genes are TRBV29-1 and TRBJ1-1; no reliable D call. Deletions cut 5 bases from V and 1 base from J, with 14 bases between. CDR3 length: 14 amino acids. Germline values: CDR1 SQVTM, CDR2 ANQGSEA. CDR3 sequence (DNA): TGCAGCGTTCCCTTAAAAGGGCCGAACACTGAAGCTTTCTTT. Protein: CSVPLKGPNTEAFF.

This clonotype was recorded once. The chain uses TRBV25-1 and TRBJ1-3, with D unresolved. The V and J ends lost 7 bases and 2 bases respectively, with 12 bases between them. The germline V gene encodes CDR1 MGHDK and CDR2 SYGVNS. This CDR3 region has 14 residues. The CDR3 protein is CASKSSLAGNTIYF. The DNA for the CDR3 is TGTGCCAGCAAGTCGAGCCTCGCTGGAAACACCATATATTTT.

J is TRBJ1-2 and V is TRBV20-1, with D possibly TRBD1 on 6 matching bases. The germline CDR1 and CDR2 sequences are DFQATT and SNEGSKA (reference sequence). V lost 6 bases and J 7 bases, leaving 12 bases between the germline ends. The CDR3 loop spans 11 amino acids. CDR3 coding DNA: TGCAGTGCAGGGGGGGCGGGTGGCTACACCTTC. Translation gives CSAGGAGGYTF.

This chain links TRBV20-1 with TRBJ2-6, with 14 bases fitting TRBD2. CDR3 length: 16 residues. Germline V gene sequence: CDR1 DFQATT, CDR2 SNEGSKA (reference sequence). Losses at the gene ends were 4 bases for V and 2 bases for J; bases not matched to a gene: 1. CDR3 in DNA: TGCAGTGCTACGGGACTAGCGGGAGCTGGGGCCAACGTCCTGACTTTC. This encodes CSATGLAGAGANVLTF.

CDR3 region: CASTVGGVLSYEQYF. CDR3 in DNA: TGTGCCAGCACAGTGGGGGGGGTTCTCTCCTACGAGCAGTACTTC. V is TRBV12-3 or TRBV12-4 and J is TRBJ2-7, with 7 bases lining up with TRBD2. This CDR3 is 15 amino acids long. Trimming took 7 bases from V and 0 from J; bases not matched to a gene: 9.

The chain carries TRBV6-5 and TRBJ2-7, with D possibly being TRBD1 (6 bases). The CDR3 has 11 residues. V shed 7 bases and J shed 4 bases, with 8 bases lying between them. In germline, CDR1 is MNHEY, CDR2 SVGAGI. CDR3 in DNA: TGTGCCAGCAAGAGGGGGTACGAGCAGTACTTC. Protein sequence: CASKRGYEQYF.

V gene TRBV5-1 combines with J gene TRBJ2-1; the match to TRBD2 covers 7 bases. V dropped 4 bases and J dropped 4; count of bases not matched to a gene: 11. From germline, CDR1 is SGHRS and CDR2 YFSETQ. CDR3 length: 16 residues. Here the CDR3 reads CASSPRGSGHYNEQFF. CDR3 in DNA: TGCGCCAGCAGCCCCCGGGGTAGCGGGCATTACAATGAGCAGTTCTTC.

This sequence joins TRBV20-1 and TRBJ2-3, with TRBD1 matching over 10 bases. Losses at the gene ends were 6 bases for V and 5 bases for J; bases not matched to a gene: 11. Germline V lookup: CDR1 DFQATT, CDR2 SNEGSKA (reference sequence). This CDR3 is 15 amino acids long. For the CDR3, the DNA is TGCAGTGCAAACGATCCGGGACAGGGGAGAGATACGCAGTATTTT. Translating it yields CSANDPGQGRDTQYF.

The chain uses TRBV6-5 and TRBJ2-3; D not certain. In germline, CDR1 is MNHEY, CDR2 SVGAGI. CDR3 length equals 14 residues. Trimming left V 5 bases short and J 1 base short, with 10 bases between. The CDR3: CASSTVGGTDTQYF. DNA of the CDR3: TGTGCCAGCAGTACCGTAGGTGGCACAGATACGCAGTATTTT.

This chain links TRBV4-3 with TRBJ1-4; 7 nucleotides agree with TRBD1. Trimming cost V 0 bases and J 5 bases; bases outside gene matches: 9. Per germline, CDR1 LGHNA and CDR2 YSLEER. The CDR3 has 17 amino acids. The CDR3 region has the DNA TGCGCCAGCAGCCAAGATGTCCACGGGACAGAGAATGAAAAACTGTTTTTT. Translated: CASSQDVHGTENEKLFF.

The chain has TRBV18 and TRBJ2-7; weak D call: TRBD1 (6 bases). Per germline, CDR1 KGHSH and CDR2 LQKENI. CDR3 length: 14 amino acids. The V end lost 5 bases, the J end lost 1 base, and 12 bases lay between the germline ends. Here the CDR3 DNA reads TGTGCCAGCTCATCGAAGACAGGTTCCTACGAGCAGTACTTC. Protein product: CASSSKTGSYEQYF.

The chain's CDR3 is CSVVRDPTDTQYF. Written as DNA, the CDR3 is TGCAGCGTTGTCCGGGACCCCACAGATACGCAGTATTTT. The chain links TRBV29-1 to TRBJ2-3; D may be TRBD1 or TRBD2 (5 bases each). The germline CDR1 and CDR2 sequences are SQVTM and ANQGSEA. The CDR3 loop spans 13 amino acids. Trimming left V 4 bases short and J 2 bases short, with 10 bases between.

The rearrangement joins TRBV29-1 to TRBJ1-2, with a possible D match to TRBD1 (6 bases). In germline, CDR1 is SQVTM, CDR2 ANQGSEA. V gave up 4 bases and J gave up 1 base, with 10 bases separating them. The CDR3 consists of 13 residues. The CDR3 sequence is CSVAQGLNYGYTF. CDR3 coding DNA: TGCAGCGTTGCTCAGGGGCTTAACTATGGCTACACCTTC.

The chain combines TRBV29-1 with TRBJ1-2; 9 nucleotides match TRBD1. This CDR3 region has 11 residues. Unmatched junction bases numbered 0, after V lost 6 bases and J lost 4 bases. CDR1 SQVTM and CDR2 ANQGSEA come from the germline V gene. For the CDR3, the DNA is TGCAGCGTGACAGGGGGCTATGGCTACACCTTC. Protein: CSVTGGYGYTF. The entire variable domain, with the rest obtained from reference TRBV29-1 and TRBJ1-2, is as follows: SAVISQKPSRDICQRGTSLTIQCQVDSQVTMMFWYRQQPGQSLTLIATANQGSEATYESGFVIDKFPISRPNLTFSTLTVSNMSPEDSSIYLCSVTGGYGYTFGSGTRLTVV.

The chain is built from TRBV5-1 and TRBJ1-3; no reliable D call. The germline CDR1 and CDR2 sequences are SGHRS and YFSETQ. The CDR3 contains 14 residues. V was shortened by 7 bases and J by 2 bases, with 13 bases between the two germline ends. CDR3 region: CASGSGVAGNTIYF. CDR3 DNA: TGCGCCAGCGGGTCCGGGGTAGCTGGAAACACCATATATTTT.

The chain combines TRBV30 with TRBJ1-5; no clear D. CDR1 and CDR2 from the germline V gene are GTSNPN and SVGIG (reference sequence). The CDR3 runs 14 residues. Trimming removed 2 bases from V and 2 bases from J, with 10 bases in between. For the CDR3, the DNA is TGTGCCTGGAGTCGGGAGAGGGGCAATCAGCCCCAGCATTTT. This translates into CAWSRERGNQPQHF.

The CDR3 sequence is CASSQDVFRQPQHF. CDR3 nucleotide sequence: TGTGCCAGCAGCCAAGATGTCTTCAGGCAGCCCCAGCATTTT. J is TRBJ1-5 and V is TRBV3-1; D is uncertain. The V gene lost 0 bases and the J gene lost 7 bases, with 10 bases spanning the gap. Per germline, CDR1 LGHDT and CDR2 YNNKEL (reference sequence). This CDR3 is built from 14 residues. Supplemented by reference TRBV3-1 and TRBJ1-5, the full variable domain reads DTAVSQTPKYLVTQMGNDKSIKCEQNLGHDTMYWYKQDSKKFLKIMFSYNNKELIINETVPNRFSPKSPDKAHLNLHINSLELGDSAVYFCASSQDVFRQPQHFGDGTRLSIL.

V usage is TRBV28 and J usage is TRBJ2-1; D gene unclear. Trimming stripped 4 bases from V and 8 bases from J, with 6 bases between. The CDR3 is 11 residues long. In germline, CDR1 is MDHEN, CDR2 SYDVKM. The CDR3 is CASSSIDEQFF. The DNA of the CDR3 is TGTGCCAGCAGTTCAATAGATGAGCAGTTCTTC.

V usage is TRBV28 and J usage is TRBJ2-4; a possible D gene is TRBD2 (5 bases). The V gene's germline CDR1 is MDHEN and CDR2 SYDVKM. CDR3 length: 13 amino acids. V lost 5 bases, J lost 2 bases, and 7 bases lay in between. CDR3 loop: CASSTSSKNIQYF. In DNA, the CDR3 is TGTGCCAGCAGTACTAGTTCCAAAAACATTCAGTACTTC.

The V call is TRBV29-1, the J call TRBJ1-1; no definite D call. Germline V gene sequence: CDR1 SQVTM, CDR2 ANQGSEA. The CDR3 sequence is 13 residues long. V was trimmed by 3 bases and J by 5 bases, leaving 13 bases between them. The CDR3 sequence: CSVDKGSGTEAFF. In DNA form, the CDR3 reads TGCAGCGTTGATAAGGGCAGTGGGACTGAAGCTTTCTTT.

The V call is TRBV20-1, the J call TRBJ1-2; D is uncertain. The CDR3 covers 14 residues. The germline gives CDR1 DFQATT, CDR2 SNEGSKA (reference sequence). The ends were cut back, 4 bases at V and 2 bases at J, with 14 bases in the middle. The CDR3 bases are TGCAGTGCTATCGGCAGGAAGGAAAACTATGGCTACACCTTC. Its translation is CSAIGRKENYGYTF.

The J gene is TRBJ2-2, the V gene TRBV5-1; D may correspond to TRBD1 or TRBD2 (5 bases each). CDR3 length: 16 residues. Per germline, CDR1 SGHRS and CDR2 YFSETQ. The ends were cut back, 0 bases at V and 4 bases at J, with 13 bases in the middle. CDR3 region: CASSLGGSSGTGELFF. Written as DNA, the CDR3 is TGCGCCAGCAGCTTGGGGGGGTCCAGCGGCACCGGGGAGCTGTTTTTT.

This sequence joins TRBV7-9 and TRBJ2-5; D is uncertain. V lost 2 bases and J 5 bases, leaving 24 bases between the germline ends. Germline lookup yields CDR1 SEHNR and CDR2 FQNEAQ (reference sequence). The length of the CDR3 is 18 residues. CDR3 protein: CASSLRRGTRRPFETQYF. In nucleotides, the CDR3 is TGTGCCAGCAGCTTACGGCGTGGAACACGGCGCCCCTTCGAGACCCAGTACTTC. Looking up the rest from reference TRBV7-9 and TRBJ2-5 gives the full variable domain: DTGVSQNPRHKITKRGQNVTFRCDPISEHNRLYWYRQTLGQGPEFLTYFQNEAQLEKSRLLSDRFSAERPKGSFSTLEIQRTEQGDSAMYLCASSLRRGTRRPFETQYFGPGTRLLVL.

The gene calls are TRBV29-1 and TRBJ2-5; D is ambiguous. The CDR3 extends over 12 amino acids. Trimming left V 4 bases short and J 0 bases short, with 6 bases between. Germline-derived CDR1 and CDR2 are SQVTM and ANQGSEA. The CDR3 nucleotides are TGCAGCGTTGCCGGGTACCAAGAGACCCAGTACTTC. It is translated as CSVAGYQETQYF.